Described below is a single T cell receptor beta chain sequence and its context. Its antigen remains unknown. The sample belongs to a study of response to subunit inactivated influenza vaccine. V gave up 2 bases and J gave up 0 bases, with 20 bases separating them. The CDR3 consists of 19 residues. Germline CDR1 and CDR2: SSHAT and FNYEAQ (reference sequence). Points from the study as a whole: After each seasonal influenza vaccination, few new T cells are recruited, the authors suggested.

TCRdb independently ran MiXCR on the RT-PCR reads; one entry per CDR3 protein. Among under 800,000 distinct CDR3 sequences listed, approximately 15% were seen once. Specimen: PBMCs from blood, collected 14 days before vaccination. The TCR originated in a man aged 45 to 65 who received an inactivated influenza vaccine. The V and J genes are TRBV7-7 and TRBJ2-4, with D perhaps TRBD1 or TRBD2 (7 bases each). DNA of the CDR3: TGTGCCAGCAGCTTACAAAAGGGAGGGGACAGACTAGCCAAAAACATTCAGTACTTC. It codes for CASSLQKGGDRLAKNIQYF.